The following is a T cell receptor (beta chain) sequence with its context. Its antigen is unidentified. Profiled with immunoSEQ multiplex PCR; TCRdb holds only in-frame clones, not every one. In the table there are about 27,000 clones, roughly 70% of which are singletons. V trimming: 1 base; J trimming: 7 bases; junction bases outside the gene matches: 6. CDR1 LNHDA and CDR2 SQIVND come from the germline V gene (reference sequence). This CDR3 spans 16 amino acids. The data derive from a study of vaccination effects on CD4 cells after COVID-19. Before sequencing, viral peptide pools were used by the ViraFEST assay to expand antigen-specific CD4+ T cells. Between days 9 and 10 of culture, CD4+ T cells were separated out. Prior SARS-CoV-2 infection was absent in the vaccine recipients, as shown by negative nucleocapsid antibodies. A half-volume exchange with IL-2 medium occurred on days 3 and 7. Notes on the study in general: Common cold coronavirus cross-reactivity was shown by only 1 of 255 vaccine-induced clones in healthy vaccinees. Vaccine- and infection-induced clones showed marked clonal contraction late following vaccination.

This TCR came from a human donor who received a COVID-19 vaccine. The sample consisted of CD4+ T cells from PBMCs cultured with HCoV-NL63 spike peptides, taken before COVID-19 vaccination. The chain has TRBV19 and TRBJ2-1; 11 bases match TRBD2. As DNA, the CDR3 is TGTGCCAGTAGTATAGGTGGGACTAGCGGCTCAAATGAGCAGTTCTTC. This encodes CASSIGGTSGSNEQFF.